Following are 5 T cell receptor beta chains from one sample sequenced in a study of CD8 T cells in ankylosing spondylitis. Whole-study findings and limits: There was a TCR beta motif, made of several highly homologous variants, that appeared characteristic of ankylosing spondylitis blood.

TCRdb passed the 5' RACE reads through MiXCR, listing each CDR3 protein once. The table records some 450,000 distinct CDR3 sequences, about a sixth of them present only once. The antigens for these receptors are not known. The sample was blood, either unsorted or a sorted T cell fraction (not recorded which). The receptors come from a male donor with ankylosing spondylitis.

This sequence joins TRBV6-1 and TRBJ2-5, with D perhaps TRBD1 or TRBD2 (6 bases each). The CDR3 contains 13 residues. Between the trimmed V and J ends, which lost 10 bases and 2 bases, there was a span of 14 bases. Germline CDR1 reads MNHNS; CDR2 reads SASEGT. CDR3 nucleotides: TGTGCCACCTTGAGGGGGGATCAAGAGACCCAGTACTTC. Amino acid sequence: CATLRGDQETQYF.

The CDR3 reads CASSKAQDNSNQPQHF. CDR3 sequence (DNA): TGTGCCAGCAGCAAAGCACAGGATAATAGCAATCAGCCCCAGCATTTT. The chain links TRBV6-1 to TRBJ1-5, with a possible D match to TRBD1 (5 bases). Germline V gene data show CDR1 as MNHNS and CDR2 as SASEGT. Trimming took 6 bases from V and 0 from J, leaving 15 bases between them. The CDR3 totals 16 residues.

The chain is built from TRBV6-5 and TRBJ2-7, with D perhaps assigned TRBD1 or TRBD2 (5 bases each). Germline loops: CDR1 MNHEY, CDR2 SVGAGI. The V end lost 11 bases, the J end lost 0 bases, and 11 bases lay between the germline ends. This CDR3 contains 12 residues. This CDR3 is CALWGNSYEQYF. CDR3 DNA sequence: TGTGCCTTGTGGGGGAACTCCTACGAGCAGTACTTC.

This clonotype was seen only a few times. The chain links TRBV6-2 or TRBV6-3 to TRBJ2-3; 9 nucleotides line up with TRBD1. Germline V CDR1 and CDR2: MNHEY, SVGEGT. V shed 6 bases and J 4 bases; nucleotides not matched to a gene: 2. The CDR3 runs 13 residues. The CDR3 spells CASRRQGADTQYF. CDR3 nucleotides: TGTGCCAGCAGGCGACAGGGGGCAGATACGCAGTATTTT.

A few counts support this clonotype. The chain is built from TRBV7-9 and TRBJ1-1, with 8 positions matching TRBD1. The CDR3 is 14 amino acids. V gave up 6 bases and J gave up 10 bases; unmatched junction bases: 13. Germline CDR1 SEHNR, CDR2 FQNEAQ (reference sequence). CDR3 nucleotide sequence: TGTGCCAGCAGTTCCGCAGGGGGCTTTGGGGGAGCTTTCTTT. Residues: CASSSAGGFGGAFF.